A single sample gave rise to the 30 T cell receptor beta chains below, sequenced in a study of OX40 agonist ivuxolimab in advanced cancers. Using immunoSEQ multiplex PCR, the repertoire was profiled, and TCRdb retains in-frame clones only, with some absent. The table shows tens of thousands of clones, with about nine tenths occurring only once. The sequencing here drew on CD4+ or CD8+ T cells sorted from blood, taken in a trial of the OX40 agonist ivuxolimab. Receptor source: an adult with an advanced solid tumor such as melanoma, head and neck, liver or kidney cancer.

CDR3 sequence reads: CASKTGAGNTIYF. CDR3 DNA sequence: TGTGCCTCTAAGACAGGGGCTGGAAACACCATATATTTT. The chain uses TRBV30 and TRBJ1-3; TRBD1 aligns across 8 bases. The CDR3 loop spans 13 amino acids. After removal of 7 bases from V and 2 bases from J, the junction contained 4 bases not matched to a gene. Germline assignment: CDR1 GTSNPN and CDR2 SVGIG (reference sequence).

J is TRBJ2-2 and V is TRBV7-1; 12 bases fit TRBD2. TRBV7-1 is noted as an ORF with a role that remains uncertain. The J segment lost 6 bases and the V segment lost 5 bases, leaving 7 bases of the junction unmatched. The CDR3 covers 16 residues. The CDR3 region has the DNA TGTGCCAGCAGCCCCCGACTAGCGGGAGACTCCGGGGAGCTGTTTTTT. It encodes CASSPRLAGDSGELFF.

The chain couples TRBV7-9 to TRBJ2-6; D possibly matches TRBD1 or TRBD2 (5 bases each). The CDR3 is 16 amino acids. V was trimmed by 5 bases and J by 4 bases, leaving 15 bases between them. Germline loops: CDR1 SEHNR, CDR2 FQNEAQ (reference sequence). The CDR3 reads CASSPSRGAGANVLTF. The DNA for the CDR3 is TGTGCCAGCAGCCCCAGTCGGGGCGCAGGGGCCAACGTCCTGACTTTC.

The genes are TRBV25-1 and TRBJ1-1; D possibly corresponds to TRBD1 (5 bases). Looked up from germline, CDR1 is MGHDK and CDR2 is SYGVNS. V lost 2 bases to trimming and J lost 4 bases, with 14 bases between them. This CDR3 contains 15 residues. The CDR3 sequence: CASSEPGLPFTEAFF. The DNA of the CDR3 is TGTGCCAGCAGTGAACCGGGGCTACCCTTCACTGAAGCTTTCTTT.

The chain uses TRBV7-9 and TRBJ2-3; the D gene is possibly TRBD1 (5 bases). The V and J ends lost 1 base and 5 bases respectively, with 13 bases between them. The V gene's germline CDR1 is SEHNR and CDR2 FQNEAQ (reference sequence). The CDR3 loop spans 15 amino acids. Here the CDR3 DNA reads TGTGCCAGCAGCTTAGTAGGGTTGACAGAAGATACGCAGTATTTT. It specifies CASSLVGLTEDTQYF.

The chain carries TRBV19 and TRBJ2-7, with D possibly called TRBD1 or TRBD2 (5 bases each). The CDR3 is 15 amino acids. The germline gives CDR1 LNHDA, CDR2 SQIVND (reference sequence). The ends were cut back, 1 base at V and 6 bases at J, with 16 bases in the middle. DNA for the CDR3: TGTGCCAGTAGTATAGGAGGGGAACCCAACTCCGAGCAGTACTTC. Encoded protein: CASSIGGEPNSEQYF.

The CDR3 region is CASSFGSSYEQYF. The CDR3 DNA follows: TGTGCCAGCAGTTTCGGCAGCTCCTACGAGCAGTACTTC. J is TRBJ2-7 and V is TRBV28; D is undetermined. The CDR3 is made up of 13 amino acids. Trimming shortened V by 3 bases and J by 0 bases, and 6 bases separated the two germline ends. CDR1 MDHEN and CDR2 SYDVKM come from the germline V gene.

V is TRBV2 and J is TRBJ2-3; D gene unclear. V was trimmed by 4 bases and J by 11 bases, leaving 10 bases between them. The CDR3 covers 11 residues. Germline CDR1 SNHLY, CDR2 FYNNEI. CDR3 coding DNA: TGTGCCAGCAGTGGGTTGATCGGGCAGTATTTT. Translating it yields CASSGLIGQYF.

CDR3 loop: CASSPWGTPKNTGELFF. CDR3 sequence (DNA): TGTGCCAGCAGCCCGTGGGGTACGCCTAAGAACACCGGGGAGCTGTTTTTT. The chain links TRBV5-5 to TRBJ2-2; no clear D gene. Per the germline V gene, CDR1 is SGHKS and CDR2 is YYEKEE (reference sequence). This CDR3 region has 17 residues. V lost 4 bases to trimming and J lost 1 base, with 17 bases between them.

The sample holds one count of this clone. V usage is TRBV10-3 and J usage is TRBJ1-3; 7 nucleotides match TRBD1. CDR1 and CDR2 (germline): ENHRY, SYGVKD. The length of the CDR3 is 13 residues. Trimming took 8 bases from V and 4 from J; bases not matched to a gene: 5. The CDR3 DNA reads TGTGCCATCGGGGGGGACAGAGGAAACACCATATATTTT. Amino acids: CAIGGDRGNTIYF.

This clone was seen a handful of times. This chain links TRBV7-9 with TRBJ1-2, with 12 nucleotides matching TRBD1. Looked up from germline, CDR1 is SEHNR and CDR2 is FQNEAQ (reference sequence). J gave up 4 bases and V 9 bases, and 3 bases lay outside the gene matches. This CDR3 contains 13 residues. CDR3 amino acids: CASGTGGPYGYTF. The CDR3 DNA follows: TGTGCCAGTGGGACAGGGGGCCCCTATGGCTACACCTTC.

This chain connects TRBV10-3 to TRBJ1-1; the match to TRBD1 covers 8 bases. J was trimmed by 1 base and V by 6 bases; bases with no gene match: 7. CDR3 size: 15 residues. Germline assignment: CDR1 ENHRY and CDR2 SYGVKD. In DNA, the CDR3 is TGTGCCATCAGCGATCTGACAGGGGAGAACACTGAAGCTTTCTTT. This gives the protein CAISDLTGENTEAFF.

Concerning this clone: The limits of the CDR3 on the DNA are not certain, so only TCRdb's listed CDR3 is given. The rearrangement uses TRBV5-6 and TRBJ1-4. Including both end residues, the CDR3 is 15 amino acids long. Germline values: CDR1 SGHDT, CDR2 YYEEEE. The CDR3 is CASSLKQQLMKNCFF.

The gene calls are TRBV5-6 and TRBJ1-1; the D gene is possibly TRBD1 (5 bases). Looked up from germline, CDR1 is SGHDT and CDR2 is YYEEEE. The CDR3 is 15 amino acids. V shed 4 bases and J shed 3 bases, with 16 bases lying between them. CDR3 sequence (DNA): TGTGCCAGCAGCCTCCAACAGCTAGGGGACACTGAAGCTTTCTTT. It is translated as CASSLQQLGDTEAFF.

The gene calls are TRBV6-5 and TRBJ2-7; D ambiguous. CDR3 length: 14 amino acids. Germline values: CDR1 MNHEY, CDR2 SVGAGI. V dropped 3 bases and J dropped 2 bases, with 11 bases sitting between them. The CDR3 DNA follows: TGTGCCAGCAGTTATGTGGCCGGGCCCTACGAGCAGTACTTC. Its translation is CASSYVAGPYEQYF.

V usage is TRBV5-6 and J usage is TRBJ2-7, with no clear D. The CDR3 consists of 13 residues. V was clipped by 4 bases and J by 6 bases, with 14 bases between them. The V gene's germline CDR1 is SGHDT and CDR2 YYEEEE. The CDR3 coding sequence is TGTGCCAGCAGCCCGCCGTGGCCGGGCGAGCAGTACTTC. Translation: CASSPPWPGEQYF.

This chain connects TRBV28 to TRBJ1-2, with a weak D call TRBD1 (5 bases). Trimming cost V 3 bases and J 8 bases, with 22 bases left between them. The CDR3 contains 16 residues. CDR1 is MDHEN, CDR2 SYDVKM, per germline. CDR3 sequence: CASSFPALSGRSGYTF. CDR3 in DNA: TGTGCCAGCAGTTTCCCCGCGTTGTCAGGGCGGAGCGGCTACACCTTC.

The chain carries TRBV30 and TRBJ1-3; TRBD1 aligns across 11 bases. Germline V lookup: CDR1 GTSNPN, CDR2 SVGIG (reference sequence). This CDR3 contains 14 residues. J was trimmed by 4 bases and V by 5 bases; bases with no gene match: 4. The CDR3 sequence is CAWGTGGRGNTIYF. CDR3 nucleotides: TGTGCCTGGGGGACAGGGGGAAGAGGAAACACCATATATTTT.

The chain joins TRBV7-6 to TRBJ2-5; no clear D. Per the germline V gene, CDR1 is SGHVS and CDR2 is FNYEAQ. Trimming shortened V by 5 bases and J by 5 bases, and 12 bases separated the two germline ends. The CDR3 contains 13 residues. The CDR3 loop reads CASSLGRTETQYF. CDR3 DNA: TGTGCCAGCAGCCTCGGCAGGACGGAGACCCAGTACTTC.

The chain couples TRBV14 to TRBJ1-6; the D gene is possibly TRBD1 (6 bases). The CDR3 is made up of 14 amino acids. V lost 5 bases, J lost 4 bases, and 9 bases lay in between. Germline loops: CDR1 SGHDN, CDR2 FVKESK. The CDR3 bases are TGTGCCAGCAGCGGGACATTATATAATTCACCCCTCCACTTT. Translation: CASSGTLYNSPLHF. Using reference TRBV14 and TRBJ1-6 for the parts outside the CDR3, the full variable domain is EAGVTQFPSHSVIEKGQTVTLRCDPISGHDNLYWYRRVMGKEIKFLLHFVKESKQDESGMPNNRFLAERTGGTYSTLKVQPAELEDSGVYFCASSGTLYNSPLHFGNGTRLTVT.

This chain uses TRBV29-1 with TRBJ1-1; TRBD1 is a possible D gene (6 bases). The V gene lost 6 bases and the J gene lost 11 bases, with 16 bases spanning the gap. The CDR3 runs 11 residues. Germline CDR1 and CDR2: SQVTM and ANQGSEA. Written as DNA, the CDR3 is TGCAGCGTAGGACAGTCTAGGTCGGCTTTCTTT. Protein product: CSVGQSRSAFF.

The chain uses TRBV15 and TRBJ1-2, with D possibly matching TRBD1 (5 bases). The CDR3 is made up of 12 amino acids. V dropped 0 bases and J dropped 12 bases, with 11 bases sitting between them. Germline V gene data show CDR1 as LNHNV and CDR2 as YYDKDF (reference sequence). The CDR3 bases are TGTGCCACCAGCAGAGATGGCGGGGACCACACCTTC. It yields the protein CATSRDGGDHTF. The whole variable domain, remainder taken from reference TRBV15 and TRBJ1-2, is DAMVIQNPRYQVTQFGKPVTLSCSQTLNHNVMYWYQQKSSQAPKLLFHYYDKDFNNEADTPDNFQSRRPNTSFCFLDIRSPGLGDTAMYLCATSRDGGDHTFGSGTRLTVV.

This chain joins TRBV5-1 and TRBJ2-1; the D is unclear. The CDR3 is made up of 14 amino acids. The germline gives CDR1 SGHRS, CDR2 YFSETQ. V lost 0 bases and J 6 bases, leaving 10 bases between the germline ends. The CDR3 region is CASSLAERSNEQFF. CDR3 coding DNA: TGCGCCAGCAGCTTGGCCGAACGGAGCAATGAGCAGTTCTTC.

The chain couples TRBV4-2 to TRBJ1-2; D is possibly TRBD1 (6 bases). Per germline, CDR1 LGHNA and CDR2 YNFKEQ. The V end lost 0 bases, the J end lost 1 base, and 12 bases lay between the germline ends. The CDR3 has 16 amino acids. CDR3 sequence: CASSQDGGLLNYGYTF. The CDR3 coding sequence is TGTGCCAGCAGCCAAGATGGGGGCCTCCTTAACTATGGCTACACCTTC.

V is TRBV12-5 and J is TRBJ2-4; D gene ambiguous. There are 13 residues in the CDR3. The germline CDR1 and CDR2 sequences are LGHNT and FRNRAP. V lost 7 bases and J 1 base, leaving 8 bases between the germline ends. CDR3 amino acids: CASAVDAKNIQYF. CDR3 coding DNA: TGTGCTAGTGCGGTCGATGCCAAAAACATTCAGTACTTC.

The chain employs TRBV21-1 and TRBJ2-2; TRBD2 is the table's D call and was not checked against the DNA. TRBV21-1 is deemed a pseudogene. This CDR3 has 18 residues. The CDR3 loop is CASSGVGTGGPNTGELFF. CDR3 DNA: TGTGCCAGCAGCGGTGTCGGGACGGGGGGGCCGAACACCGGGGAGCTGTTTTTT.

V and J are TRBV11-2 and TRBJ2-2; possibly TRBD2 for D (5 bases). This CDR3 spans 14 amino acids. Germline lookup yields CDR1 SGHAT and CDR2 FQNNGV. V was clipped by 0 bases and J by 7 bases, with 9 bases between them. In nucleotides, the CDR3 is TGTGCCAGCAGCTTAGACGGGGATGGCGGGGAGCTGTTTTTT. Translating it yields CASSLDGDGGELFF.

The CDR3 region has the DNA TGTGCCAGTAGTATAGGTGGGGGACAGGCCGCCAAAAACATTCAGTACTTC. The encoded protein is CASSIGGGQAAKNIQYF. The V and J genes are TRBV19 and TRBJ2-4, with 8 bases fitting TRBD1. This CDR3 is built from 17 residues. From germline, CDR1 is LNHDA and CDR2 SQIVND (reference sequence). V gave up 1 base and J gave up 1 base; unmatched junction bases: 6.

This chain joins TRBV7-2 and TRBJ1-1; TRBD1 matches at 10 bases. J gave up 6 bases and V 1 base, and 5 bases lay outside the gene matches. The germline V gene has CDR1 SGHTA and CDR2 FQGNSA. This CDR3 is 15 amino acids long. The CDR3 sequence: CASSLGDRGRAEAFF. DNA for the CDR3: TGTGCCAGCAGCTTAGGGGACAGGGGAAGGGCTGAAGCTTTCTTT.

This clone was recorded once. The V gene is TRBV7-2, the J gene TRBJ2-5, with TRBD2 identical over 8 bases. CDR1 and CDR2 (germline): SGHTA, FQGNSA. The ends lost 5 bases at V and 4 bases at J; junction bases unmatched: 6. CDR3 length equals 14 residues. The CDR3 loop reads CASSQRGGRETQYF. The CDR3 nucleotides are TGTGCCAGCAGCCAACGGGGGGGCCGAGAGACCCAGTACTTC. Full variable domain (rest looked up from reference TRBV7-2 and TRBJ2-5): GAGVSQSPSNKVTEKGKDVELRCDPISGHTALYWYRQSLGQGLEFLIYFQGNSAPDKSGLPSDRFSAERTGGSVSTLTIQRTQQEDSAVYLCASSQRGGRETQYFGPGTRLLVL.